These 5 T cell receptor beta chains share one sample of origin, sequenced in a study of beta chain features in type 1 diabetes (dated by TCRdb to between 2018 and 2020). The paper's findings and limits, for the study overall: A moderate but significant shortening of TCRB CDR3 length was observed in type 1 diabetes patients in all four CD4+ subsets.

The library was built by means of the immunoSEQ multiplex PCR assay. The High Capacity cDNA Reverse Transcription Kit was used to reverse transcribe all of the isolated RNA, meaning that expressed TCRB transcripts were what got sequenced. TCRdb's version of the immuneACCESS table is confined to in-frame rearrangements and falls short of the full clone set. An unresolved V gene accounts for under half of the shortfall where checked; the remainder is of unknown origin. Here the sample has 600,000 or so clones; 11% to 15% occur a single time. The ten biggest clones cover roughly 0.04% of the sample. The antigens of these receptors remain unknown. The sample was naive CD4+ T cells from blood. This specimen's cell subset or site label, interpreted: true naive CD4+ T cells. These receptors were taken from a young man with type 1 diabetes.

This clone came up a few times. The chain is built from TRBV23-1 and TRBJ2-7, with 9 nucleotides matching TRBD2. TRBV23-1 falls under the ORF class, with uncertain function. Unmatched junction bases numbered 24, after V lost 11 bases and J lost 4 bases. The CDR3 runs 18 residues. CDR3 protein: CAAFAPLQRGRAGYEQYF. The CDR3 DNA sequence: TGCGCCGCTTTCGCACCACTACAGCGCGGGAGGGCCGGGTACGAGCAGTACTTC.

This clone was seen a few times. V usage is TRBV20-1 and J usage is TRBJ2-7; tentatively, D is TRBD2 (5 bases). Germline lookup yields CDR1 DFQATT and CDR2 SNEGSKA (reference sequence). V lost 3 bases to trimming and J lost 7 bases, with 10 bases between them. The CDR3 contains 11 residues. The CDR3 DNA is TGCAGTGCTAGGGGAGTTTGGGAGCAGTACTTC. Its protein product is CSARGVWEQYF.

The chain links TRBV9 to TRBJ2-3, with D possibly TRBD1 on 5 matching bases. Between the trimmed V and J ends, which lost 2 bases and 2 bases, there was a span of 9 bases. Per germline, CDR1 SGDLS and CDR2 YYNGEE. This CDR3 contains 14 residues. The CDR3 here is CASSVQGFTDTQYF. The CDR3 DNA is TGTGCCAGCAGCGTTCAGGGTTTCACAGATACGCAGTATTTT.

The CDR3, as DNA: TGCAGCGTTGTTGCTTCGGGAAGTGAAAAACTGTTTTTT. Its translation is CSVVASGSEKLFF. V gene TRBV29-1 combines with J gene TRBJ1-4; D not certain. Germline values: CDR1 SQVTM, CDR2 ANQGSEA. There are 13 residues in the CDR3. The V and J ends lost 4 bases and 7 bases respectively, with 13 bases between them.

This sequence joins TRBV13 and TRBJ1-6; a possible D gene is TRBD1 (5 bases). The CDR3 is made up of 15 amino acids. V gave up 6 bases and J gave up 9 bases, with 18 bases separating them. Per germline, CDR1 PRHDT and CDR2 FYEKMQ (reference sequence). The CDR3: CASRNVGTRGSPLHF. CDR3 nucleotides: TGTGCCAGCAGGAATGTCGGGACGCGGGGTTCACCCCTCCACTTT.